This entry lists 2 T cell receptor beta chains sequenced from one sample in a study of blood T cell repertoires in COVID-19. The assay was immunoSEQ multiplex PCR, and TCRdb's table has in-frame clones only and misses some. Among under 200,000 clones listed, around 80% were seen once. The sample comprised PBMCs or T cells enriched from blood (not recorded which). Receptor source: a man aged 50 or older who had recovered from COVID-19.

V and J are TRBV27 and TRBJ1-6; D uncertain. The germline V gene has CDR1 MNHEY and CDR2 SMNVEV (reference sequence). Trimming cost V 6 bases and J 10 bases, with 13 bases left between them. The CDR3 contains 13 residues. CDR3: CASRLLDGSPLHF. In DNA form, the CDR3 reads TGTGCCAGCAGACTCCTAGACGGATCACCCCTCCACTTT.

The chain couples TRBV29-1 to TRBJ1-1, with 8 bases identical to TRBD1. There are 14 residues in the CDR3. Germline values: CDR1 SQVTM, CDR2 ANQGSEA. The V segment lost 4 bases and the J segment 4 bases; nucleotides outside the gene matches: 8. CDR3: CSVVLGQGPTEAFF. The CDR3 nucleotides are TGCAGCGTTGTTCTAGGACAGGGCCCCACTGAAGCTTTCTTT.